The T cell receptor beta chain under discussion was sequenced for a study of identical twins. General study findings and limits: Beta clonotypes that were abundant in cord blood contained fewer insertions, a pattern absent from memory repertoires.

This clonotype has only a few counts. Its antigen is undetermined. One entry per CDR3 protein, called by TCRdb with MiXCR from the 5' RACE reads. This sample yields approximately 190,000 distinct CDR3 sequences, of which more than 15% are seen a single time; 40% belongs to the top ten. V lost 11 bases to trimming and J lost 1 base; unmatched junction nucleotides: 6. The length of the CDR3 is 13 residues. The sample also formed part of further work on T cells expressing NK-cell markers. That work adds: Seven donors tested HCMV-seropositive and one tested seronegative among the eight sequenced. An anti-gamma-delta TCR antibody confined sorting to alpha-beta TCR T cells across several of the experiments. In more than five donors, dominant CD3+CD56+NKG2C+ clones formed roughly 1.0-7.5% of CD8+ cells.

The rearrangement uses TRBV12-3 or TRBV12-4 and TRBJ2-7, with TRBD2 identical over 9 bases. Sequencing was carried out using CD8+ T cells sorted from blood. This receptor was taken from a woman under 30 in good health. The CDR3 sequence is CASGTSRSYEQYF. Here the CDR3 DNA reads TGTGCCTCCGGGACTAGCCGTTCCTACGAGCAGTACTTC.